This TCR beta chain originates from a study of shared clonotypes between healthy human individuals. There are 14 residues in the CDR3. V lost 3 bases, J lost 0 bases, and 10 bases lay in between. CDR1 and CDR2 (germline): SGDLS, YYNGEE. This clone appeared once. The sample carries other DNA sequences with the same CDR3. For each subset, genomic DNA was distributed in equal portions over several immunoSEQ plates. Only in-frame clones appear in the TCRdb table, and some are missing; sequencing was by immunoSEQ multiplex PCR. The table lists fewer than 850,000 clones, about nine tenths of them singletons.

The sequencing input was memory CD8+ T cells from PBMCs. Subset meaning: CD45RO+ cells pooled with CCR7-negative TemRA cells. The gene calls are TRBV9 and TRBJ2-7, with D possibly TRBD1 on 6 matching bases. This TCR was sampled from a man aged 18-30 years in good health. Some clones in this sample may be carry-over from other donors' samples. The CDR3 region is CASSEGGSSYEQYF. CDR3 DNA: TGTGCCAGCAGCGAAGGGGGAAGCTCCTACGAGCAGTACTTC.